The present entry profiles one T cell receptor beta chain with its context. This record belongs to a study of blood T cell repertoires in COVID-19. In the study overall: T cells, B-cell-depleted T cells, or PBMCs provided the cDNA or gDNA that served as material.

Germline CDR1 reads SGHDT; CDR2 reads YYEEEE. There are 13 residues in the CDR3. Trimming pared 2 bases from V and 8 bases from J, leaving 11 bases between. Here immunoSEQ multiplex PCR was the method, and the copy in TCRdb shows in-frame clones only, minus some. Of some 170,000 clones in the sample, 81% were seen once. The source is a man aged 55 to 70 with active or convalescent COVID-19. The sequenced material came from peripheral blood. J is TRBJ2-1 and V is TRBV5-6; unclear D gene. DNA for the CDR3: TGTGCCAGCAGCTTCGTAGCAAGTGATGAGCAGTTCTTC. Its protein product is CASSFVASDEQFF.